These 5 T cell receptor beta chains came from one sample sequenced in a study of blood T cell repertoires in COVID-19 (dated by TCRdb to 2019 to 2021). Library preparation was by the immunoSEQ multiplex PCR assay. The table was pulled from immuneACCESS by TCRdb, which kept in-frame rearrangements only. Such tables lose some clones; where checked, under half of the loss comes from unresolved V genes, and the rest has no known cause. Present in this sample are approximately 320,000 clones, roughly 85% of which were seen just once. The ten largest clones add up to 6% to 9% of the sample. Sequenced sample: peripheral blood. The receptors shown here come from a human donor in a cohort sampled during active COVID-19.

V gene TRBV7-2 combines with J gene TRBJ2-7, with 9 bases identical to TRBD2. V trimming: 6 bases; J trimming: 1 base; junction bases outside the gene matches: 7. The CDR3 has 15 residues. Germline CDR1 is SGHTA and CDR2 is FQGNSA. The CDR3 DNA reads as TGTGCCAGCAGTCTAGCGGGGACGGGGTCCTACGAGCAGTACTTC. This gives the protein CASSLAGTGSYEQYF. Variable domain in full (rest from reference TRBV7-2 and TRBJ2-7): GAGVSQSPSNKVTEKGKDVELRCDPISGHTALYWYRQSLGQGLEFLIYFQGNSAPDKSGLPSDRFSAERTGGSVSTLTIQRTQQEDSAVYLCASSLAGTGSYEQYFGPGTRLTVT.

The CDR3 spells CASSSRQGAADTQYF. The CDR3 coding sequence is TGTGCCAGCAGTTCCCGACAGGGGGCCGCAGATACGCAGTATTTT. The gene calls are TRBV6-5 and TRBJ2-3; TRBD1 matches 10 bases. With V trimmed by 4 bases and J by 4 bases, 5 bases remained unmatched. The CDR3 consists of 15 residues. The V gene's germline CDR1 is MNHEY and CDR2 SVGAGI.

The chain couples TRBV19 to TRBJ1-2, with no clear D. The length of the CDR3 is 16 residues. The V end was cut by 7 bases, the J end by 7 bases, with 25 bases between. Germline V CDR1 and CDR2: LNHDA, SQIVND (reference sequence). The CDR3 DNA follows: TGTGCCAGTATCCCCGCCCCGGGAGGGCCCTCGAGTGGCTACACCTTC. Protein product: CASIPAPGGPSSGYTF.

The chain is built from TRBV30 and TRBJ1-1; no definite D call. V shed 3 bases and J shed 4 bases, with 21 bases lying between them. The CDR3 length is 16 residues. In germline, CDR1 is GTSNPN, CDR2 SVGIG (reference sequence). CDR3 nucleotide sequence: TGTGCCTGGAGCGACCGACTCCGTCAAGCCCCCACTGAAGCTTTCTTT. Its translation: CAWSDRLRQAPTEAFF. Full variable domain (remainder filled in from reference TRBV30 and TRBJ1-1): SQTIHQWPATLVQPVGSPLSLECTVEGTSNPNLYWYRQAAGRGLQLLFYSVGIGQISSEVPQNLSASRPQDRQFILSSKKLLLSDSGFYLCAWSDRLRQAPTEAFFGQGTRLTVV.

This chain links TRBV18 with TRBJ1-1; tentative D call: TRBD1 (6 bases). The CDR3 has 14 amino acids. Trimming stripped 4 bases from V and 0 bases from J, with 9 bases between. In germline, CDR1 is KGHSH, CDR2 LQKENI. DNA of the CDR3: TGTGCCAGCTCACGACAGGAAGTGAACACTGAAGCTTTCTTT. Its protein is CASSRQEVNTEAFF. Combining the CDR3 with reference TRBV18 and TRBJ1-1 gives the whole variable domain NAGVMQNPRHLVRRRGQEARLRCSPMKGHSHVYWYRQLPEEGLKFMVYLQKENIIDESGMPKERFSAEFPKEGPSILRIQQVVRGDSAAYFCASSRQEVNTEAFFGQGTRLTVV.